One and the same sample provided the 27 T cell receptor beta chains below, sequenced in a study of blood T cell repertoires in COVID-19. Profiled with immunoSEQ multiplex PCR; TCRdb holds only in-frame clones, not every one. This sample carries approximately 250,000 clones, 80% to 90% of them seen once, and the ten largest clones take under 5%. Sequencing was done on a sample of peripheral blood. These receptors originate from a man aged 50 to 60 with acute or convalescent COVID-19.

J is TRBJ2-5 and V is TRBV11-3; D perhaps matches TRBD2 (6 bases). The CDR3 sequence is 16 residues long. The V end lost 5 bases, the J end lost 3 bases, and 19 bases lay between the germline ends. Germline CDR1 reads SGHNT; CDR2 reads YENEEA. In nucleotides, the CDR3 is TGTGCCAGCAGCCCGGCGGAGGGTGGTTCCGAAGAGACCCAGTACTTC. Amino acids: CASSPAEGGSEETQYF.

This chain connects TRBV5-6 to TRBJ2-5; D perhaps matches TRBD2 (5 bases). Germline values: CDR1 SGHDT, CDR2 YYEEEE. Trimming took off 1 base at V and 1 base at J, with 8 bases between the two ends. The CDR3 consists of 14 residues. This CDR3 reads CASSLRTPQETQYF. CDR3 nucleotides: TGTGCCAGCAGCTTGAGGACTCCCCAAGAGACCCAGTACTTC.

In its sample, this clone was seen a few times. The CDR3 is CASSLRDRGLQPQHF. The CDR3 DNA follows: TGTGCCAGCAGTTTAAGGGACAGGGGGCTCCAGCCCCAGCATTTT. The chain carries TRBV7-9 and TRBJ1-5, with 12 bases that match TRBD1. With V trimmed by 6 bases and J by 7 bases, 7 bases remained unmatched. Germline CDR1 SEHNR, CDR2 FQNEAQ (reference sequence). This CDR3 is built from 15 residues.

The V call is TRBV19, the J call TRBJ2-7, with 9 nucleotides matching TRBD1. There are 14 residues in the CDR3. V trimming: 5 bases; J trimming: 5 bases; junction bases outside the gene matches: 7. Germline V CDR1 and CDR2: LNHDA, SQIVND (reference sequence). The chain's CDR3 is CASSPRTGVDEQYF. In nucleotides, the CDR3 is TGTGCCAGTAGTCCTCGGACAGGGGTGGACGAGCAGTACTTC.

This chain uses TRBV28 with TRBJ1-5; D is uncertain. There are 13 residues in the CDR3. Germline V gene sequence: CDR1 MDHEN, CDR2 SYDVKM. The V gene lost 6 bases and the J gene lost 0 bases, with 6 bases spanning the gap. DNA of the CDR3: TGTGCCAGCAGACAGAATAGCAATCAGCCCCAGCATTTT. The encoded protein is CASRQNSNQPQHF.

The J gene is TRBJ1-2, the V gene TRBV3-1 (or the pseudogene TRBV3-2); D may be TRBD1 (5 bases). V lost 1 base and J 5 bases, leaving 11 bases between the germline ends. The CDR3 is 14 residues long. The germline gives CDR1 LGHDT, CDR2 YNNKEL (reference sequence). The CDR3 spells CASSQVGGVYGYTF. CDR3 DNA: TGTGCCAGCAGCCAAGTCGGGGGGGTATATGGCTACACCTTC.

The genes are TRBV28 and TRBJ2-7; TRBD1 aligns across 9 bases. Germline CDR1 and CDR2: MDHEN and SYDVKM. Trimming took 7 bases from V and 3 from J; bases not matched to a gene: 4. The length of the CDR3 is 13 residues. The CDR3, as DNA: TGTGCCAGCAACCCGGGACAGGGCTACGAGCAGTACTTC. Amino acid sequence: CASNPGQGYEQYF.

The V call is TRBV11-3, the J call TRBJ2-7; D gene ambiguous. The CDR3 contains 11 residues. V was pared by 3 bases and J by 4 bases, with 4 bases between. Germline CDR1 and CDR2: SGHNT and YENEEA. The CDR3 nucleotides read TGTGCCAGCAGCTTTCTGTACGAGCAGTACTTC. The encoded protein is CASSFLYEQYF. Full variable domain (missing parts from reference TRBV11-3 and TRBJ2-7): EAGVVQSPRYKIIEKKQPVAFWCNPISGHNTLYWYLQNLGQGPELLIRYENEEAVDDSQLPKDRFSAERLKGVDSTLKIQPAELGDSAVYLCASSFLYEQYFGPGTRLTVT.

The CDR3 coding sequence is TGTGCCAGCACCGGACGGCAGGGAGAGACCCAGTACTTC. Translating gives CASTGRQGETQYF. The chain combines TRBV6-5 with TRBJ2-5; D is possibly TRBD1 (5 bases). Trimming left V 7 bases short and J 4 bases short, with 13 bases between. CDR1 is MNHEY and CDR2 is SVGAGI in the germline V gene. This CDR3 comprises 13 residues.

V gene TRBV2 combines with J gene TRBJ1-4; TRBD1 matches at 8 bases. Germline values: CDR1 SNHLY, CDR2 FYNNEI. The length of the CDR3 is 16 residues. J gave up 4 bases and V 1 base, and 5 bases lay outside the gene matches. The CDR3 sequence is CASSEGTGIVNEKLFF. The CDR3 DNA follows: TGTGCCAGCAGTGAAGGGACAGGGATTGTTAATGAAAAACTGTTTTTT.

This chain uses TRBV5-1 with TRBJ1-5; D unclear. This CDR3 region has 14 residues. The germline CDR1 and CDR2 sequences are SGHRS and YFSETQ. Trimming removed 0 bases from V and 7 bases from J, with 11 bases in between. The DNA for the CDR3 is TGCGCCAGCAGCTTGGAGCCGATGGAGCAGCCCCAGCATTTT. Translated: CASSLEPMEQPQHF.

There are a few counts of this clone. J is TRBJ2-4 and V is TRBV5-4, with D perhaps TRBD2 (5 bases). Germline V gives CDR1 SGHNT, CDR2 YYREEE (reference sequence). This CDR3 has 15 residues. V was pared by 1 base and J by 1 base, with 9 bases between. The DNA of the CDR3 is TGTGCCAGCAGCTTGTCGGGGTTGGCCAAAAACATTCAGTACTTC. Translated: CASSLSGLAKNIQYF.

This clone appeared a few times. The chain employs TRBV7-9 and TRBJ2-7; weak D call: TRBD1 (6 bases). Germline lookup yields CDR1 SEHNR and CDR2 FQNEAQ (reference sequence). The CDR3 is 15 amino acids. The germline V and J ends were trimmed by 3 bases and 9 bases, with 21 bases remaining between them. CDR3 loop: CASSFWAAGTSVQYF. DNA for the CDR3: TGTGCCAGCAGCTTTTGGGCCGCCGGGACATCGGTGCAGTACTTC. Based on the CDR3 plus reference TRBV7-9 and TRBJ2-7, the full variable domain is DTGVSQNPRHKITKRGQNVTFRCDPISEHNRLYWYRQTLGQGPEFLTYFQNEAQLEKSRLLSDRFSAERPKGSFSTLEIQRTEQGDSAMYLCASSFWAAGTSVQYFGPGTRLTVT.

This clone was seen ten or more times. The V call is TRBV2, the J call TRBJ2-7; D gene uncertain. Trimming stripped 0 bases from V and 4 bases from J, with 10 bases between. From germline, CDR1 is SNHLY and CDR2 FYNNEI. The CDR3 has 14 amino acids. The CDR3 here is CASSEATYRYEQYF. CDR3 in DNA: TGTGCCAGCAGTGAAGCAACCTACCGGTACGAGCAGTACTTC.

The chain employs TRBV19 and TRBJ2-2; no clear D. The V gene lost 3 bases and the J gene lost 1 base, with 9 bases spanning the gap. Germline V gene data show CDR1 as LNHDA and CDR2 as SQIVND (reference sequence). This CDR3 contains 15 residues. The CDR3 reads CASSMMAVNTGELFF. In DNA form, the CDR3 reads TGTGCCAGTAGTATGATGGCGGTGAACACCGGGGAGCTGTTTTTT.

The rearrangement uses TRBV3-1 (or the pseudogene TRBV3-2) and TRBJ2-1, with D possibly TRBD1 on 5 matching bases. V lost 4 bases, J lost 12 bases, and 16 bases lay in between. The CDR3 contains 13 residues. In germline, CDR1 is LGHDT, CDR2 YNNKEL (reference sequence). CDR3 amino acids: CASSLSDRGGQFF. CDR3 DNA sequence: TGTGCCAGCAGCCTCTCTGACAGAGGCGGGCAGTTCTTC.

The chain combines TRBV30 with TRBJ2-1; TRBD2 might be the D (6 bases). V was clipped by 5 bases and J by 10 bases, with 21 bases between them. The CDR3 loop spans 14 amino acids. CDR1 GTSNPN and CDR2 SVGIG come from the germline V gene (reference sequence). CDR3 nucleotide sequence: TGTGCCTGGGACCCCGGGACCGTAGGAGGGGAGCAGTTCTTC. Translated, it gives CAWDPGTVGGEQFF.

The chain links TRBV3-1 (or the pseudogene TRBV3-2) to TRBJ2-3, with a possible D match to TRBD2 (7 bases). V was trimmed by 4 bases and J by 0 bases, leaving 11 bases between them. CDR3 length equals 15 residues. The germline V gene encodes CDR1 LGHDT and CDR2 YNNKEL (reference sequence). CDR3 residues: CASSPRGASTDTQYF. CDR3 DNA sequence: TGTGCCAGCAGCCCCCGGGGGGCTAGCACAGATACGCAGTATTTT.

This sequence joins TRBV9 and TRBJ1-1; 8 bases align to TRBD1. The V gene's germline CDR1 is SGDLS and CDR2 YYNGEE. The ends lost 3 bases at V and 7 bases at J; junction bases unmatched: 2. The CDR3 loop spans 12 amino acids. The CDR3 is CASSAGTGEAFF. DNA for the CDR3: TGTGCCAGCAGCGCCGGGACAGGTGAAGCTTTCTTT.

This chain connects TRBV6-5 to TRBJ2-1, with D hard to call. This CDR3 comprises 14 residues. CDR1 is MNHEY, CDR2 SVGAGI, per germline. Deletions cut 0 bases from V and 6 bases from J, with 9 bases between. CDR3 region: CASSYSPSINEQFF. The CDR3 bases are TGTGCCAGCAGTTACTCGCCTTCTATCAATGAGCAGTTCTTC.

The chain joins TRBV5-6 to TRBJ2-5; TRBD2 matches 10 bases. The CDR3 is 14 amino acids. In germline, CDR1 is SGHDT, CDR2 YYEEEE. V lost 2 bases to trimming and J lost 2 bases; unmatched junction nucleotides: 0. The CDR3 region is CASSLLAGQETQYF. CDR3 in DNA: TGTGCCAGCAGCTTACTAGCGGGGCAAGAGACCCAGTACTTC.

This sequence joins TRBV11-2 and TRBJ2-5; maybe TRBD1 (6 bases). This CDR3 has 12 amino acids. The germline CDR1 and CDR2 sequences are SGHAT and FQNNGV. The V end lost 8 bases, the J end lost 4 bases, and 11 bases lay between the germline ends. The CDR3 reads CASAIQGETQYF. In nucleotides, the CDR3 is TGTGCCAGCGCTATACAGGGAGAGACCCAGTACTTC.

The chain carries TRBV9 and TRBJ2-2; D is uncertain. The CDR3 totals 16 residues. V was shortened by 0 bases and J by 7 bases, with 16 bases between the two germline ends. Germline V gene sequence: CDR1 SGDLS, CDR2 YYNGEE. This CDR3 is CASSVGAPSRSGELFF. The CDR3 region has the DNA TGTGCCAGCAGCGTAGGGGCCCCCTCACGAAGCGGGGAGCTGTTTTTT.

The rearrangement uses TRBV25-1 and TRBJ1-1; D is possibly TRBD1 (6 bases). This CDR3 region has 14 residues. Germline assignment: CDR1 MGHDK and CDR2 SYGVNS. Trimming took 4 bases from V and 4 from J, leaving 13 bases between them. The CDR3 loop is CASSAQQGSTEAFF. The CDR3, as DNA: TGTGCCAGCAGTGCCCAACAGGGAAGCACTGAAGCTTTCTTT.

This chain connects TRBV6-5 to TRBJ2-7; TRBD1 is a possible D gene (5 bases). Germline V CDR1 and CDR2: MNHEY, SVGAGI. This CDR3 contains 13 residues. Trimming removed 6 bases from V and 0 bases from J, with 9 bases in between. CDR3 nucleotide sequence: TGTGCCAGCAGGCTAGACAGCTCCTACGAGCAGTACTTC. This gives the protein CASRLDSSYEQYF.

The chain has TRBV10-1 and TRBJ2-3, with TRBD2 identical over 7 bases. The CDR3 is made up of 17 amino acids. Germline values: CDR1 WNHNN, CDR2 SYGVQD (reference sequence). V dropped 5 bases and J dropped 4; count of bases not matched to a gene: 15. CDR3 sequence: CASSPLGTTRAADTQYF. CDR3 bases: TGCGCCAGCAGTCCCCTTGGGACTACGCGTGCCGCAGATACGCAGTATTTT.

The rearrangement uses TRBV24-1 and TRBJ2-7, with 13 bases fitting TRBD2. The CDR3 spans 20 residues. Trimming cost V 2 bases and J 7 bases; bases outside gene matches: 19. CDR1 and CDR2 (germline): KGHDR, SFDVKD. The CDR3 protein is CATSDSPGFVFGTSGEEQYF. The CDR3 region has the DNA TGTGCCACCAGTGATTCCCCTGGTTTCGTGTTTGGGACTAGCGGGGAGGAGCAGTACTTC.